This T cell receptor (beta chain) was captured by sequencing in a study of blood T cell repertoires in COVID-19. About the research overall: Nucleic acid was either cDNA or gDNA, and it came from T cells, B-cell-depleted T cells, or PBMCs.

V lost 0 bases to trimming and J lost 11 bases, with 5 bases between them. The CDR3 contains 10 residues. In germline, CDR1 is SGHTS, CDR2 YDEGEE. Clones were sequenced by immunoSEQ multiplex PCR, and TCRdb holds only the in-frame ones, with some missing. Here the sample spans around 370,000 clones, 80% to 90% being singletons. The sequence came from a woman aged 45 to 65 with COVID-19, enrolled during active disease. Material: peripheral blood. The V call is TRBV5-8, the J call TRBJ1-1; D gene unclear. The CDR3 protein is CASSLAVAFF. The CDR3 DNA reads as TGTGCCAGCAGCTTGGCGGTTGCTTTCTTT.